This T cell receptor beta chain was recorded in a study of cytotoxic CD8 clonotypes in ibrutinib-treated CLL. The study's findings and limits: Lymph node repertoires were not studied, and sampling times were unmatched.

To note about this clone: No antigen is known for it.

Germline assignment: CDR1 DFQATT and CDR2 SNEGSKA (reference sequence). CDR3 size: 10 residues. Deletions cut 5 bases from V and 7 bases from J, with 6 bases between. Produced via immunoSEQ multiplex PCR; TCRdb's table is partial and in-frame only. The table shows about 74,000 clones, with around 81% occurring only once. Material: PBMCs, obtained at disease progression, from a patient treated with ibrutinib. This TCR derives from a human donor with chronic lymphocytic leukemia. The chain employs TRBV20-1 and TRBJ1-5; D call uncertain. As DNA, the CDR3 is TGCAGTGCTCTAGGCCAGCCCCAGCATTTT. This gives the protein CSALGQPQHF.